The 23 T cell receptor beta chains reported below all come from one sample, sequenced in a study of response to subunit inactivated influenza vaccine. TCRdb re-called the RT-PCR reads through MiXCR, storing one row per CDR3 protein. The top ten hold roughly 14% of the sample, which has fewer than 600,000 distinct CDR3 sequences, under 8.5% seen once. The sample consisted of PBMCs from blood, taken roughly 24 months after vaccination. Receptors originate from a man between 50 and 75 years old who received an inactivated influenza vaccine.

This clonotype was observed a few times. The rearrangement joins TRBV6-5 to TRBJ2-7; 11 nucleotides line up with TRBD2. Germline V gene data show CDR1 as MNHEY and CDR2 as SVGAGI. This CDR3 contains 16 residues. V trimming: 0 bases; J trimming: 6 bases; junction bases outside the gene matches: 7. The CDR3 DNA is TGTGCCAGCAGTTACTCGCTAGCGGGAGGATCCAGCGAGCAGTACTTC. Translating it yields CASSYSLAGGSSEQYF.

The V and J genes are TRBV18 and TRBJ2-7; D unclear. Trimming cost V 3 bases and J 5 bases, with 14 bases left between them. Germline V CDR1 and CDR2: KGHSH, LQKENI. The CDR3 has 14 amino acids. CDR3 coding DNA: TGTGCCAGCTCACCCCGGCCCCAGGACGACGAGCAGTACTTC. Translation: CASSPRPQDDEQYF.

In its sample, this clonotype was seen a few times. V is TRBV20-1 and J is TRBJ2-6, with D uncertain. Germline CDR1 and CDR2: DFQATT and SNEGSKA (reference sequence). With 0 bases removed from V and 3 bases from J, the gap between germline ends came to 6 bases. CDR3 length: 14 amino acids. This CDR3 reads CSARDFGGANVLTF. In DNA, the CDR3 is TGCAGTGCTAGAGATTTCGGTGGGGCCAACGTCCTGACTTTC.

V is TRBV30 and J is TRBJ2-3; the match to TRBD2 covers 11 bases. The CDR3 is 14 amino acids. The ends lost 0 bases at V and 9 bases at J; junction bases unmatched: 5. Germline V gene lookup returns CDR1 GTSNPN and CDR2 SVGIG (reference sequence). CDR3 residues: CAWSVLAGEGTQYF. CDR3 nucleotides: TGTGCCTGGAGTGTACTAGCGGGAGAGGGCACGCAGTATTTT.

A few counts support this clonotype. This chain joins TRBV3-1 and TRBJ2-1, with 10 bases that match TRBD2. This CDR3 is 15 amino acids long. V lost 1 base, J lost 10 bases, and 7 bases stayed unmatched. Germline loops: CDR1 LGHDT, CDR2 YNNKEL (reference sequence). The CDR3 DNA reads TGTGCCAGCAGCCAAGGGAGCGGGGGGGCCGGGGAGCAGTTCTTC. This codes for CASSQGSGGAGEQFF.

The chain combines TRBV28 with TRBJ2-7; tentatively, D is TRBD1 or TRBD2 (5 bases each). Per germline, CDR1 MDHEN and CDR2 SYDVKM. The CDR3 is 15 residues long. Trimming cost V 7 bases and J 3 bases, with 19 bases left between them. CDR3 sequence reads: CASTGQGVYFYEQYF. The CDR3 DNA sequence: TGTGCCAGCACCGGCCAGGGAGTTTATTTCTACGAGCAGTACTTC.

This clonotype was seen ten or more times. The chain's CDR3 is CASSYSDTNTEAFF. CDR3 DNA: TGTGCCAGCAGTTACTCCGATACGAACACTGAAGCTTTCTTT. The V and J genes are TRBV6-5 and TRBJ1-1; the D is unclear. The V gene's germline CDR1 is MNHEY and CDR2 SVGAGI. Trimming cost V 0 bases and J 1 base, with 6 bases left between them. The length of the CDR3 is 14 residues.

In this sample, this clonotype turned up a few times. The rearrangement links TRBV20-1 to TRBJ1-2; 7 nucleotides align to TRBD1. Germline CDR1 and CDR2: DFQATT and SNEGSKA (reference sequence). The J segment lost 6 bases and the V segment lost 5 bases, leaving 9 bases of the junction unmatched. The CDR3 extends over 13 amino acids. The CDR3 coding sequence is TGCAGTGCTCCCCCCGGGAGGGGGCATGGCTACACCTTC. Amino acid sequence: CSAPPGRGHGYTF.

This clonotype was counted at least ten times. The V call is TRBV21-1, the J call TRBJ2-3; TRBD2 reflects the table's D call only, with no check against the DNA. TRBV21-1 is listed as a pseudogene. The CDR3 runs to 10 residues. In DNA form, the CDR3 reads TGTGCCAGGGAGGGAGATACGCAGTATTTT. The encoded protein is CAREGDTQYF.

In its sample, this clonotype was seen a few times. The CDR3: CASSVVPGTGELFF. DNA for the CDR3: TGTGCCAGCAGCGTAGTGCCCGGCACCGGGGAGCTGTTTTTT. The chain joins TRBV9 to TRBJ2-2; no definite D call. CDR1 and CDR2 (germline): SGDLS, YYNGEE. V dropped 0 bases and J dropped 4 bases, with 7 bases sitting between them. This CDR3 is 14 amino acids long. The variable domain in full, with the rest retrieved from reference TRBV9 and TRBJ2-2, is DSGVTQTPKHLITATGQRVTLRCSPRSGDLSVYWYQQSLDQGLQFLIQYYNGEERAKGNILERFSAQQFPDLHSELNLSSLELGDSALYFCASSVVPGTGELFFGEGSRLTVL.

This clonotype was seen only a few times. The chain recombines TRBV7-9 with TRBJ1-1; D is perhaps TRBD1 (6 bases). Germline-derived CDR1 and CDR2 are SEHNR and FQNEAQ (reference sequence). The CDR3 is 16 residues long. Trimming removed 5 bases from V and 0 bases from J, with 16 bases in between. The CDR3: CASSPQGRYLNTEAFF. CDR3 DNA sequence: TGTGCCAGCAGCCCCCAGGGGCGGTATTTGAACACTGAAGCTTTCTTT.

Note on this clonotype: Its ends do not fully match the called genes, so a read error is possible. The V gene is TRBV7-9, the J gene TRBJ2-5; tentative D call: TRBD1 (6 bases). The CDR3 has 16 amino acids. Germline V lookup: CDR1 SEHNR, CDR2 FQNEAQ (reference sequence). The CDR3 is CASSLGPLDSQETQYF. The CDR3 DNA follows: TGTGCCAGCAGCTTAGGACCCCTGGACAGTCAAGAGACCCAGTACTTT.

CDR3 residues: CSARASGGAGTEAFF. The DNA for the CDR3 is TGCAGTGCTAGAGCCTCAGGGGGCGCAGGCACTGAAGCTTTCTTT. This rearrangement joins TRBV20-1 to TRBJ1-1; the match to TRBD1 covers 8 bases. Unmatched junction bases numbered 8, after V lost 1 base and J lost 4 bases. The CDR3 is 15 residues long. Germline V gene data show CDR1 as DFQATT and CDR2 as SNEGSKA (reference sequence).

Points on this clonotype: The junction differs from germline at one of its ends, possibly a read error. This chain connects TRBV20-1 to TRBJ2-1; D remains unclear. Germline loops: CDR1 DFQATT, CDR2 SNEGSKA (reference sequence). The CDR3 covers 14 residues. The CDR3 is CSANTKSSYNEQFF. The DNA for the CDR3 is TGCAGTGCGAACACAAAGAGCTCCTATAATGAGCAGTTCTTC.

This chain joins TRBV6-1 and TRBJ2-2, with 8 nucleotides matching TRBD1. Germline CDR1 reads MNHNS; CDR2 reads SASEGT. This CDR3 is 16 amino acids long. Trimming removed 10 bases from V and 5 bases from J; junction bases left unmatched: 15. The CDR3 nucleotides are TGTGCCACTTTAGTAGCAGGGGGCGCGGGTACCGGGGAGCTGTTTTTT. Translated, it gives CATLVAGGAGTGELFF.

The V gene is TRBV10-3, the J gene TRBJ2-3, with D maybe TRBD1 (7 bases). Germline V gene sequence: CDR1 ENHRY, CDR2 SYGVKD. The CDR3 contains 18 residues. V was clipped by 2 bases and J by 6 bases, with 24 bases between them. CDR3 DNA sequence: TGTGCCATCAGTGAGCCAACCGGCGGGGAGCCAGGGGGGGATACGCAGTATTTT. The encoded protein is CAISEPTGGEPGGDTQYF.

The table lists this clonotype with many counts. The genes are TRBV15 and TRBJ1-4; the match to TRBD1 covers 7 bases. Per the germline V gene, CDR1 is LNHNV and CDR2 is YYDKDF (reference sequence). This CDR3 comprises 16 residues. V was pared by 1 base and J by 0 bases, with 2 bases of the junction left unmatched. The CDR3 reads CATSRGQGPTNEKLFF. The CDR3 DNA follows: TGTGCCACCAGCAGAGGACAGGGCCCAACTAATGAAAAACTGTTTTTT.

This clonotype was detected ten times or more. V gene TRBV27 combines with J gene TRBJ2-7, with 10 bases fitting TRBD2. CDR1 is MNHEY, CDR2 SMNVEV, per germline (reference sequence). With V trimmed by 0 bases and J by 3 bases, 5 bases remained unmatched. The CDR3 has 16 amino acids. DNA of the CDR3: TGTGCCAGCAGTTTATCGCTAGCGGGAGTCTACTACGAGCAGTACTTC. This gives the protein CASSLSLAGVYYEQYF.

This clonotype showed up just a few times. V is TRBV27 and J is TRBJ1-4, with D maybe TRBD1 (6 bases). V lost 0 bases, J lost 3 bases, and 11 bases lay in between. CDR1 and CDR2 from the germline V gene are MNHEY and SMNVEV (reference sequence). The CDR3 covers 16 residues. The CDR3 loop reads CASSLSGAGANEKLFF. CDR3 DNA sequence: TGTGCCAGCAGTTTATCAGGAGCAGGGGCTAATGAAAAACTGTTTTTT.

The chain carries TRBV18 and TRBJ1-1; perhaps TRBD1 as D (5 bases). Germline V gene data show CDR1 as KGHSH and CDR2 as LQKENI. CDR3 length equals 15 residues. Trimming stripped 1 base from V and 1 base from J, with 10 bases between. The DNA of the CDR3 is TGTGCCAGCTCACCACAGGGGCGTCGGAACACTGAAGCTTTCTTT. Protein: CASSPQGRRNTEAFF.

This clonotype has only a few counts. The chain couples TRBV4-3 to TRBJ2-7; D is unclear. The CDR3 totals 15 residues. Germline V gene sequence: CDR1 LGHNA, CDR2 YSLEER. V lost 1 base to trimming and J lost 5 bases, with 15 bases between them. Here the CDR3 DNA reads TGCGCCAGCAGCCAAGGTCCATTAGTGGTTGACGAGCAGTACTTC. Translating it yields CASSQGPLVVDEQYF.

This clonotype was seen more than once but under ten times. This sequence joins TRBV27 and TRBJ2-2; tentatively, D is TRBD1 (6 bases). Per the germline V gene, CDR1 is MNHEY and CDR2 is SMNVEV (reference sequence). V lost 7 bases and J lost 1, with 13 bases in between. The CDR3 runs to 15 residues. The CDR3: CASTPRGENTGELFF. For the CDR3, the DNA is TGTGCCAGCACCCCCAGGGGTGAGAACACCGGGGAGCTGTTTTTT.

The rearrangement uses TRBV7-9 and TRBJ2-1, with 9 bases aligning to TRBD1. This CDR3 contains 15 residues. Germline V lookup: CDR1 SEHNR, CDR2 FQNEAQ (reference sequence). The trim removed 5 bases at V and 5 bases at J, leaving 7 bases unmatched. In nucleotides, the CDR3 is TGTGCCAGCAGCGTCCTCCGGGACAGGGACAATGAGCAGTTCTTC. Protein product: CASSVLRDRDNEQFF.